The clone carrying this TCR beta chain has a single count. The data were taken from a study of blood T cell repertoires in COVID-19. Study in general: There were acute and convalescent COVID-19 samples, and they came from the United States, Italy and Spain. From T cells, B-cell-depleted T cells, or PBMCs came the material, which was cDNA or gDNA.

Assay used: immunoSEQ multiplex PCR; TCRdb lists only in-frame clones, some missing. This table holds more than 65,000 clones, roughly nine tenths found once. Source material: peripheral blood. This clonotype was sampled from a woman of 80 years or more with active or convalescent COVID-19.

The CDR3 nucleotides are TGTGCCAGCAGTTTATACCTGGGACAGGGGGCTCTCGATCAGCCCCAGCATTTT. Residues: CASSLYLGQGALDQPQHF. V is TRBV28 and J is TRBJ1-5; 12 bases are shared with TRBD1. J gave up 5 bases and V 1 base, and 9 bases lay outside the gene matches. Germline-derived CDR1 and CDR2 are MDHEN and SYDVKM. The CDR3 runs to 18 residues.